This section outlines one TCR beta chain sequence together with its context. Its specific antigen is unknown. No base quality values were provided; no much bigger clone lies one nucleotide off. This sample is part of a study of OX40 agonist ivuxolimab in advanced cancers. About the investigation overall: Ivuxolimab was an agonistic, fully human IgG2 monoclonal antibody directed against OX40 (CD134), a costimulatory receptor. Intravenous ivuxolimab was administered to patients every 2 weeks at six dose levels: 0.01, 0.1, 0.3, 1.5, 3 and 10 mg/kg. Among the approximately 50 dose-escalation patients, 19 had hepatocellular carcinoma, around 15 melanoma, 9 renal cell carcinoma and 9 head and neck cancer. The dose-escalation cohort was approximately 83% male with a mean age of around 62 years, ranging from roughly 23 to 85. Prior anti-PD-1, anti-PD-L1 or anti-CTLA-4 therapy was permitted, and checkpoint inhibitors had been received by 30% to 40% of dose-escalation patients. Partial responses were achieved by three dose-escalation patients, of whom one had hepatocellular carcinoma and two had cutaneous melanoma. Peripheral TCRbeta sequencing aimed to test whether ivuxolimab altered TCR sequence diversity and caused clonal T-cell expansion. The paper reports the monotherapy dose-escalation portion (N of about 54 patients) of the phase I ivuxolimab trial. Study-level results and caveats: Low levels of normalized T-cell clonal expansion were also shown by some nonresponding patients. At doses from 0.1 to 3.0 mg/kg, clonal expansion was seen in both CD4+ and CD8+ blood T cells between baseline and week 6. The antigen specificity of the peripheral T cells that underwent clonal expansion was not determined. Partial responders in the 0.1-3.0 mg/kg groups had among the lowest normalized peripheral clonal expansion, especially among CD8+ T cells. After ivuxolimab, more expanded clones were found on average in CD8+ T cells than in CD4+ T cells.

Patients with a history of autoimmune disease or receiving systemic immunosuppression were excluded from the trial. In every dose cohort, peripheral blood was drawn for TCR sequencing at baseline, cycle 4 day 1, and cycle 7 day 1. Samples came from an open-label, multicenter, first-in-human phase I dose-escalation trial of ivuxolimab. The trial enrolled adults with locally advanced or metastatic head and neck squamous cell, hepatocellular, melanoma or renal cell carcinoma. Before TCR sequencing, CD4+ T cells and CD8+ T cells were sorted from peripheral blood as separate populations. V is cut back by 2 bases and J by 8 bases, with 13 bases in the junction unmatched. CDR3 length: 17 amino acids, cysteine to phenylalanine. Solely the CDR3 DNA is kept, with 51 bases framed from the first base. According to the germline V gene, CDR1 reads SGHRS and CDR2 reads YFSETQ. To sequence the TCRbeta CDR3 region, genomic DNA was isolated from the sorted cells. The immunoSEQ Assay was used to sequence the TCRbeta CDR3 regions. Held by TCRdb, this immuneACCESS table contains in-frame sequences only and omits some clones. Under half of the omission traces to an unresolved V gene where checked; the cause of the rest is unknown. This sample lists tens of thousands of clones; 70% to 90% were detected once. The ten largest make up 1.3% of the sample.

The material was CD4+ or CD8+ T cells sorted from blood, obtained in a trial of the OX40 agonist ivuxolimab. The TCR originated in an adult with an advanced solid tumor such as melanoma, head and neck, liver or kidney cancer. The chain is encoded by TRBV5-1 joined to TRBJ2-1; 10 bases in the middle match TRBD2. The nucleotide sequence is TGCGCCAGCAGCTTATTTCCTAGCGGGAGAGGGAGTTATGAGCAGTTCTTC. Translated, this gives CASSLFPSGRGSYEQFF.